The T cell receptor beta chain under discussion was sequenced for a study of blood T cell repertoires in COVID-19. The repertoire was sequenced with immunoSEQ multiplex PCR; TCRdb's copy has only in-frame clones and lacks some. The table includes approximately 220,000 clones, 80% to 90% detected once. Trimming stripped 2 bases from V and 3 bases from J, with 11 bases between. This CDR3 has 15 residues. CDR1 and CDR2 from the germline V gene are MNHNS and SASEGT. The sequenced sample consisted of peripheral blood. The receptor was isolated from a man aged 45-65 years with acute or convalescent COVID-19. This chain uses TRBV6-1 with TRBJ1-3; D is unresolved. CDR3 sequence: CASSERGPGGNTIYF. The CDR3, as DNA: TGTGCCAGCAGTGAACGGGGTCCGGGTGGAAACACCATATATTTT.